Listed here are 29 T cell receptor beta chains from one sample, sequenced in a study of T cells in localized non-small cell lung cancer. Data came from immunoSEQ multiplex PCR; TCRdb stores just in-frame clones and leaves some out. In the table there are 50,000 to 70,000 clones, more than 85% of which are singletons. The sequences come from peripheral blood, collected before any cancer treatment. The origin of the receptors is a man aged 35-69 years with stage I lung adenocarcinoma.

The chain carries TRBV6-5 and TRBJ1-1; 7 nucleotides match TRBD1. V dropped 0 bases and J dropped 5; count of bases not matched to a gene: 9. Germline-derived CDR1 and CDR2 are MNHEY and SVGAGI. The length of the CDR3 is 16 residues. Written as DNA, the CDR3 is TGTGCCAGCAGTTACTCTGCAGGGGGTAGGGAAACTGAAGCTTTCTTT. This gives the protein CASSYSAGGRETEAFF.

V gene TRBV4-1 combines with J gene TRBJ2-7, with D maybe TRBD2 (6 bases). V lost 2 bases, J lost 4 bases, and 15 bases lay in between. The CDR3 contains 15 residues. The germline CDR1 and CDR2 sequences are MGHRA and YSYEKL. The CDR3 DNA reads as TGCGCCAGCAGCCAACCGGGACGGGGGAAATACGAGCAGTACTTC. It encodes CASSQPGRGKYEQYF.

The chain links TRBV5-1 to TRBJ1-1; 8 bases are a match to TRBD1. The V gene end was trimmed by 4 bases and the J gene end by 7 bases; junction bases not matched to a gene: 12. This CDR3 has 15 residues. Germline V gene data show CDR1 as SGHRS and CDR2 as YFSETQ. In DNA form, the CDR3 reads TGCGCCAGCAGCATCAGCCAGGGGGCTGTCGGTGAAGCTTTCTTT. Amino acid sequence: CASSISQGAVGEAFF.

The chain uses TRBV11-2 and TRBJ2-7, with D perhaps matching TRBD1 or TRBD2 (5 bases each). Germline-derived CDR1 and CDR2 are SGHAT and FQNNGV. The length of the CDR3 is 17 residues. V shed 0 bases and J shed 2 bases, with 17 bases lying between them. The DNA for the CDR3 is TGTGCCAGCAGCTTAGAGGCCCTGTCGGGGCCGGCCTACGAGCAGTACTTC. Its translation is CASSLEALSGPAYEQYF.

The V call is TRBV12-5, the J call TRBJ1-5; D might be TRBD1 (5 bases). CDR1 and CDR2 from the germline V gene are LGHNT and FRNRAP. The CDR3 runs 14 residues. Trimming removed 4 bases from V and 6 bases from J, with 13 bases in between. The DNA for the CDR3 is TGTGCTAGTGGTTCTGAGGGGACGGGTCAGCCCCAGCATTTT. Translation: CASGSEGTGQPQHF.

As DNA, the CDR3 is TGTGCCAGCAGCGAGGGACTAGCGCCGGCCCATGAGCAGTTCTTC. It yields the protein CASSEGLAPAHEQFF. The chain links TRBV9 to TRBJ2-1; 10 bases match TRBD2. Trimming at V came to 3 bases and at J to 8 bases, leaving 8 bases not matched to a gene. Germline V gene lookup returns CDR1 SGDLS and CDR2 YYNGEE. The CDR3 has 15 amino acids.

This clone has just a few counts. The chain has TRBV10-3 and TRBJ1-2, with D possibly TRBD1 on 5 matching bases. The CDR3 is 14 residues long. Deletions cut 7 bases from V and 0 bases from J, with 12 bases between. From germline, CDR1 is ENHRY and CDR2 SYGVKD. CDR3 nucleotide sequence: TGTGCCATCAAATTGACAGCTTCTAACTATGGCTACACCTTC. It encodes CAIKLTASNYGYTF.

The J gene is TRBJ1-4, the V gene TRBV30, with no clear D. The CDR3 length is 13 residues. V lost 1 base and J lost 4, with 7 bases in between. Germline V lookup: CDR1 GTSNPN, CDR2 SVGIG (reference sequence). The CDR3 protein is CAWSGQINEKLFF. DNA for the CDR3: TGTGCCTGGAGTGGGCAGATTAATGAAAAACTGTTTTTT.

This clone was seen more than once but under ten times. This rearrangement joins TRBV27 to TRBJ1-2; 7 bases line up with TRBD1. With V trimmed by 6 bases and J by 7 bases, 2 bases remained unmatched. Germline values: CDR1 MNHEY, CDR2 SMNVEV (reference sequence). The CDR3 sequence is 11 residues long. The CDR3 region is CASRNRGGYTF. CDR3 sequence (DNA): TGTGCCAGCAGGAACAGGGGTGGCTACACCTTC.

The CDR3 is CATSREEAQPQHF. Written as DNA, the CDR3 is TGTGCCACCAGCAGGGAAGAGGCGCAGCCCCAGCATTTT. The chain is built from TRBV15 and TRBJ1-5; D is unclear. V lost 3 bases and J 7 bases, leaving 10 bases between the germline ends. Looked up from germline, CDR1 is LNHNV and CDR2 is YYDKDF (reference sequence). The CDR3 has 13 residues.

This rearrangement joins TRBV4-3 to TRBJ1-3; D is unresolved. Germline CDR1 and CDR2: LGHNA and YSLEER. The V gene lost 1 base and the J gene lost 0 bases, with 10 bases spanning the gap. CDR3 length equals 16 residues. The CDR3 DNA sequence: TGCGCCAGCAGCCAAGGCCTGCTGAGCTCTGGAAACACCATATATTTT. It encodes CASSQGLLSSGNTIYF.

CDR3 residues: CASNSGPASDTQYF. DNA for the CDR3: TGTGCCAGCAACAGCGGGCCGGCCTCAGATACGCAGTATTTT. The rearrangement uses TRBV6-4 and TRBJ2-3; a weak D match, TRBD2 (6 bases). Germline assignment: CDR1 MRHNA and CDR2 SNTAGT. This CDR3 is 14 amino acids long. Deletions cut 7 bases from V and 4 bases from J, with 15 bases between.

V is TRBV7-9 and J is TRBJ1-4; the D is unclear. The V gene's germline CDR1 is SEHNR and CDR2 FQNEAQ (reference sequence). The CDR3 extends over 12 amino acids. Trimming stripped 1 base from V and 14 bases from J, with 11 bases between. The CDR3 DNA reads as TGTGCCAGCAGCTTAGGCCCGGGAAATCTGTTTTTT. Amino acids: CASSLGPGNLFF.

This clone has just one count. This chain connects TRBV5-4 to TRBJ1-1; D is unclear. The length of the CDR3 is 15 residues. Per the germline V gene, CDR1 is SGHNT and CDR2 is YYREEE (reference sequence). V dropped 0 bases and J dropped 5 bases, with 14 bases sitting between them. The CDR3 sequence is CASSLAGRVRTEAFF. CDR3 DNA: TGTGCCAGCAGCTTGGCCGGAAGGGTGCGGACTGAAGCTTTCTTT.

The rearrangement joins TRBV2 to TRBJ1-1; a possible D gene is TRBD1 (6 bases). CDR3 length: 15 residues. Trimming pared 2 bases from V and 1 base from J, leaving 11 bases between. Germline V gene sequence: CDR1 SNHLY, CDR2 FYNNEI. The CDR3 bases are TGTGCCAGCAGTGAACCCTTACAGGGGAACACTGAAGCTTTCTTT. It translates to CASSEPLQGNTEAFF.

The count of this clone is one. The CDR3 DNA follows: TGTGCCAGCAGCGCCAACTCGGATAATGAGCAGTTCTTC. This sequence encodes CASSANSDNEQFF. The J gene is TRBJ2-1, the V gene TRBV7-9; D ambiguous. Trimming removed 5 bases from V and 7 bases from J, with 12 bases in between. This CDR3 is 13 amino acids long. The germline V gene encodes CDR1 SEHNR and CDR2 FQNEAQ (reference sequence).

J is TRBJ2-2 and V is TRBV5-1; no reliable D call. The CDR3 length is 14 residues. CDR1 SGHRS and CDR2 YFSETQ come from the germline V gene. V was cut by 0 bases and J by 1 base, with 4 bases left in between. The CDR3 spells CASSLAGNTGELFF. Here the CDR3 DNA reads TGCGCCAGCAGCTTGGCGGGGAACACCGGGGAGCTGTTTTTT.

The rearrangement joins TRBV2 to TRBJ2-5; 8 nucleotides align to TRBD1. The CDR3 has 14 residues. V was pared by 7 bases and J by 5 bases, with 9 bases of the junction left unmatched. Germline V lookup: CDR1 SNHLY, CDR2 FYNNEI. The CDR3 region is CASTSQGAGETQYF. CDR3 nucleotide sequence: TGTGCCAGCACATCCCAGGGGGCGGGGGAGACCCAGTACTTC.

The CDR3 is CASSKETGGTYGYTF. CDR3 in DNA: TGTGCCAGCAGTAAAGAGACAGGGGGCACATATGGCTACACCTTC. The chain links TRBV9 to TRBJ1-2, with TRBD1 matching over 10 bases. The germline V gene has CDR1 SGDLS and CDR2 YYNGEE. V lost 5 bases and J lost 5; bases outside the gene matches: 9. The CDR3 length is 15 residues.

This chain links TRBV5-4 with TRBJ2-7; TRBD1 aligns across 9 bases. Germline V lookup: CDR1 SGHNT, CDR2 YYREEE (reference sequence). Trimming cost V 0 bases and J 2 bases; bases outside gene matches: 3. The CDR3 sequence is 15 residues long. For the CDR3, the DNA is TGTGCCAGCAGCTTGGCAGGGACAGGGCCCTACGAGCAGTACTTC. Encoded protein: CASSLAGTGPYEQYF.

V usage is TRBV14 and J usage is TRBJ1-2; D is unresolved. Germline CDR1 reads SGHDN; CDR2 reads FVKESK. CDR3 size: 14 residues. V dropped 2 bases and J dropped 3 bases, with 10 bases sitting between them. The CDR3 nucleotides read TGTGCCAGCAGCCAAACGGGCGTTGACTATGGCTACACCTTC. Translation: CASSQTGVDYGYTF.

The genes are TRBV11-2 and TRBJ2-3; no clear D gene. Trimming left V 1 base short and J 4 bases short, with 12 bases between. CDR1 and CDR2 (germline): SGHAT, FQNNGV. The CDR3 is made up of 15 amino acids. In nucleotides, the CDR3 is TGTGCCAGCAGCTTAGGGCTGGGAAGGGCAGATACGCAGTATTTT. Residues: CASSLGLGRADTQYF.

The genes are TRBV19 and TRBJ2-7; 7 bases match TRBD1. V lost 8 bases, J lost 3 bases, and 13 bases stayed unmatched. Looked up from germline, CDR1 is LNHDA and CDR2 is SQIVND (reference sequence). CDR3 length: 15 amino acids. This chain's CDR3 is CASRGTASGYYEQYF. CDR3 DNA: TGTGCCAGTCGTGGGACAGCATCTGGCTACTACGAGCAGTACTTC. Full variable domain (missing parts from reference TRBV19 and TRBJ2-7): DGGITQSPKYLFRKEGQNVTLSCEQNLNHDAMYWYRQDPGQGLRLIYYSQIVNDFQKGDIAEGYSVSREKKESFPLTVTSAQKNPTAFYLCASRGTASGYYEQYFGPGTRLTVT.

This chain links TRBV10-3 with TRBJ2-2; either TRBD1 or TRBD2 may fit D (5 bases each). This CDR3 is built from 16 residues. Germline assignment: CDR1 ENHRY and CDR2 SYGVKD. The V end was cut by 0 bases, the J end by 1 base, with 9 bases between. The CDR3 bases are TGTGCCATCAGTGAGTCCGGGACGGAGAACACCGGGGAGCTGTTTTTT. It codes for CAISESGTENTGELFF.

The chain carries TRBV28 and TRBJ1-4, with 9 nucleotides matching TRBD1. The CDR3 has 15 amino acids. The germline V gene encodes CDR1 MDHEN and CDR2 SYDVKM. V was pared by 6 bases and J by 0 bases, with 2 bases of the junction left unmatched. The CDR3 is CASSTGGTTNEKLFF. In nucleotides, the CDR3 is TGTGCCAGCAGCACAGGGGGCACAACTAATGAAAAACTGTTTTTT.

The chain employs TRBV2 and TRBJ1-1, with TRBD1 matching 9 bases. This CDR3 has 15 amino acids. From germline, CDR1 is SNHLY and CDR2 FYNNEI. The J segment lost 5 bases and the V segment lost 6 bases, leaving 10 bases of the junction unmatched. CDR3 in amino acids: CASRRKTGGETEAFF. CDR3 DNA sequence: TGTGCCAGCAGGAGAAAGACAGGGGGGGAAACTGAAGCTTTCTTT.

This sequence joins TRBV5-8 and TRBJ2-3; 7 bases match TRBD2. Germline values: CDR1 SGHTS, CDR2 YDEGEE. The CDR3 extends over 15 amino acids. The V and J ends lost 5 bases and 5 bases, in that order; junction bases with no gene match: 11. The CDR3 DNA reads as TGTGCCAGCAGATCTAGCGGCGCAAGCCGAGATACGCAGTATTTT. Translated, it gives CASRSSGASRDTQYF.

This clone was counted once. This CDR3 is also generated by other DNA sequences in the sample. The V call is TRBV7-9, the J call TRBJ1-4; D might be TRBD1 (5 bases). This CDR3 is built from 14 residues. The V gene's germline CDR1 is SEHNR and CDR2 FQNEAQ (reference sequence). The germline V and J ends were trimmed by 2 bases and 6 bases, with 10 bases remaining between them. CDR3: CASSLQGADEKLFF. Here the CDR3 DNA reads TGTGCCAGCAGCTTACAGGGAGCAGATGAAAAACTGTTTTTT.

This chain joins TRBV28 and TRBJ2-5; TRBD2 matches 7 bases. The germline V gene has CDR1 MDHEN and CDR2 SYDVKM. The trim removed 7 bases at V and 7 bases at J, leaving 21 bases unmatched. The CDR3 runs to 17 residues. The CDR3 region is CASTPGGASGQLGTQYF. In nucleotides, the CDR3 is TGTGCCAGCACCCCAGGCGGGGCTAGCGGTCAACTTGGGACCCAGTACTTC.